What follows are 30 T cell receptor beta chains derived from one specimen sequenced in a study of T cell responses to AZD1222 COVID-19 vaccine (dated by TCRdb to 2020 to 2022). This sample's time point label indicates: about 28 days (+/-7) after the second vaccine dose. This specimen's treatment or condition label, per the study, means: meningococcal conjugate vaccine given as trial control. Library preparation used the immunoSEQ multiplex PCR assay. Sourced from immuneACCESS, this table was stored by TCRdb with only in-frame sequences that have V and J called. A share of the clones is absent; for the studies checked, an unresolved V gene accounts for under half, and the remainder has no known explanation. The sample includes under 200,000 clones, with more than 90% observed a single time. 3.6% of the sample comes from the top ten. This specimen was peripheral blood, taken 28 days after the second dose of the MenACWY control vaccine. These receptors were collected from an adult who received the MenACWY meningococcal vaccine as a control.

A note on this clone: Other DNA sequences in the sample encode the same CDR3. This chain uses TRBV18 with TRBJ1-5; 10 bases align to TRBD1. The CDR3 runs to 14 residues. Trimming removed 3 bases from V and 7 bases from J; junction bases left unmatched: 3. Looked up from germline, CDR1 is KGHSH and CDR2 is LQKENI. The CDR3 here is CASSPGQGGQPQHF. Written as DNA, the CDR3 is TGTGCCAGCTCACCCGGACAGGGGGGACAGCCCCAGCATTTT.

The rearrangement uses TRBV11-3 and TRBJ2-5; D is perhaps TRBD2 (6 bases). The V and J ends lost 4 bases and 4 bases respectively, with 13 bases between them. Germline lookup yields CDR1 SGHNT and CDR2 YENEEA. This CDR3 has 14 amino acids. The CDR3, as DNA: TGTGCCAGCAGCTCGGGACTCCTCCGAGAGACCCAGTACTTC. This encodes CASSSGLLRETQYF.

V gene TRBV28 combines with J gene TRBJ1-1, with a possible D match to TRBD1 (6 bases). V gave up 1 base and J gave up 7 bases, with 13 bases separating them. The germline CDR1 and CDR2 sequences are MDHEN and SYDVKM. The CDR3 is made up of 14 amino acids. CDR3 sequence: CASSLSRQVGEAFF. CDR3 bases: TGTGCCAGCAGTTTATCCCGACAGGTGGGTGAAGCTTTCTTT. Drawing the rest from reference TRBV28 and TRBJ1-1, the complete variable domain is DVKVTQSSRYLVKRTGEKVFLECVQDMDHENMFWYRQDPGLGLRLIYFSYDVKMKEKGDIPEGYSVSREKKERFSLILESASTNQTSMYLCASSLSRQVGEAFFGQGTRLTVV.

The V and J genes are TRBV28 and TRBJ2-1; perhaps TRBD2 as D (6 bases). The germline V and J ends were trimmed by 2 bases and 5 bases, with 10 bases remaining between them. The length of the CDR3 is 14 residues. Germline lookup yields CDR1 MDHEN and CDR2 SYDVKM. Here the CDR3 reads CASSLVAVNNEQFF. The CDR3 nucleotides read TGTGCCAGCAGTTTAGTAGCGGTGAACAATGAGCAGTTCTTC.

The genes are TRBV10-1 and TRBJ1-2, with a possible D match to TRBD1 (6 bases). This CDR3 is 15 amino acids long. With 2 bases removed from V and 3 bases from J, the gap between germline ends came to 13 bases. CDR1 and CDR2 (germline): WNHNN, SYGVQD (reference sequence). The CDR3 loop reads CASSETGLWDYGYTF. Here the CDR3 DNA reads TGCGCCAGCAGTGAGACAGGGCTCTGGGACTATGGCTACACCTTC.

The genes are TRBV7-3 and TRBJ2-1; 9 bases are a match to TRBD2. This CDR3 is 16 amino acids long. V shed 5 bases, J shed 9 bases, and the junction held 14 bases outside the gene matches. Germline CDR1 SGHTA, CDR2 FQGTGA. The CDR3 reads CASSQLFSGGGSEQFF. In DNA, the CDR3 is TGTGCCAGCAGCCAACTATTTAGCGGGGGAGGGAGTGAGCAGTTCTTC. The variable domain in full, completed from reference TRBV7-3 and TRBJ2-1, reads GAGVSQTPSNKVTEKGKYVELRCDPISGHTALYWYRQSLGQGPEFLIYFQGTGAADDSGLPNDRFFAVRPEGSVSTLKIQRTERGDSAVYLCASSQLFSGGGSEQFFGPGTRLTVL.

The chain has TRBV24-1 and TRBJ2-5; 11 bases agree with TRBD2. Germline CDR1 reads KGHDR; CDR2 reads SFDVKD. The CDR3 spans 16 residues. The junction had 6 bases not matched to a gene; V was cut back by 3 bases and J by 4 bases. CDR3 loop: CATSDPIAGGRETQYF. As DNA, the CDR3 is TGTGCCACCAGTGATCCGATAGCGGGAGGGCGAGAGACCCAGTACTTC.

The rearrangement links TRBV19 to TRBJ2-7; D is possibly TRBD1 (6 bases). The germline V gene encodes CDR1 LNHDA and CDR2 SQIVND (reference sequence). The V and J ends lost 5 bases and 3 bases respectively, with 14 bases between them. The length of the CDR3 is 14 residues. CDR3 sequence reads: CASSSGRGSYEQYF. The CDR3 nucleotides read TGTGCCAGTAGTTCGGGTAGGGGGAGCTACGAGCAGTACTTC.

V and J are TRBV3-1 (or the pseudogene TRBV3-2) and TRBJ1-2; maybe TRBD1 (6 bases). V gave up 8 bases and J gave up 1 base, with 17 bases separating them. This CDR3 is 15 amino acids long. CDR1 and CDR2 from the germline V gene are LGHDT and YNNKEL (reference sequence). The CDR3 here is CASGRWWGLNYGYTF. CDR3 bases: TGTGCCAGCGGCCGGTGGTGGGGGCTTAACTATGGCTACACCTTC.

The CDR3 protein is CASSEVDSGPYGYTF. For the CDR3, the DNA is TGTGCCAGCAGTGAAGTGGATTCGGGCCCCTATGGCTACACCTTC. This chain links TRBV6-1 with TRBJ1-2; D is unclear. Germline assignment: CDR1 MNHNS and CDR2 SASEGT. The CDR3 has 15 residues. The germline V and J ends were trimmed by 1 base and 4 bases, with 13 bases remaining between them.

V gene TRBV6-6 combines with J gene TRBJ2-3; 7 nucleotides align to TRBD2. The trim removed 2 bases at V and 0 bases at J, leaving 5 bases unmatched. The CDR3 sequence is 16 residues long. Germline V CDR1 and CDR2: MNHNY, SVGAGI (reference sequence). The CDR3 region has the DNA TGTGCCAGCAGTTACGGCGGGAGTCAGAGCACAGATACGCAGTATTTT. Protein sequence: CASSYGGSQSTDTQYF.

The chain combines TRBV28 with TRBJ2-7; 11 nucleotides align to TRBD2. Germline loops: CDR1 MDHEN, CDR2 SYDVKM. The CDR3 length is 15 residues. The V and J ends lost 6 bases and 4 bases, in that order; junction bases with no gene match: 8. Here the CDR3 DNA reads TGTGCCAGCAGCCAGACTAGCGGGACCTTTTACGAGCAGTACTTC. It specifies CASSQTSGTFYEQYF.

This CDR3 is CASSPSRGYEQYF. CDR3 sequence (DNA): TGTGCCAGCAGCCCGTCTCGGGGCTACGAGCAGTACTTC. The chain has TRBV9 and TRBJ2-7; D might be TRBD2 (5 bases). Trimming cost V 4 bases and J 3 bases, with 11 bases left between them. Germline CDR1 SGDLS, CDR2 YYNGEE. The CDR3 has 13 residues.

CDR3 region: CASSHPRGGTRETGELFF. CDR3 bases: TGCGCCAGCAGCCATCCCCGGGGCGGGACGCGGGAGACCGGGGAGCTGTTTTTT. This chain connects TRBV4-1 to TRBJ2-2; the match to TRBD2 covers 7 bases. J was trimmed by 5 bases and V by 3 bases; bases with no gene match: 15. The CDR3 consists of 18 residues. CDR1 is MGHRA and CDR2 is YSYEKL in the germline V gene.

The chain employs TRBV3-1 (or the pseudogene TRBV3-2) and TRBJ1-2; D is undetermined. CDR1 is LGHDT and CDR2 is YNNKEL in the germline V gene (reference sequence). The V end was cut by 4 bases, the J end by 1 base, with 13 bases between. The CDR3 is 15 residues long. The CDR3 nucleotides read TGTGCCAGCAGCCTCGCCCTCGGAGGTAACTATGGCTACACCTTC. It translates to CASSLALGGNYGYTF.

This clone was recorded only once. This sequence joins TRBV30 and TRBJ2-4, with TRBD1 matching 8 bases. V lost 3 bases to trimming and J lost 9 bases; unmatched junction nucleotides: 1. The CDR3 is 11 amino acids. Germline assignment: CDR1 GTSNPN and CDR2 SVGIG (reference sequence). The CDR3 sequence: CAWRQGGIQYF. DNA for the CDR3: TGTGCCTGGAGACAGGGGGGCATTCAGTACTTC.

This chain uses TRBV18 with TRBJ1-4; a possible D gene is TRBD1 (6 bases). Per the germline V gene, CDR1 is KGHSH and CDR2 is LQKENI. With 5 bases removed from V and 8 bases from J, the gap between germline ends came to 21 bases. The CDR3 totals 16 residues. CDR3 residues: CASSIPRVEGGEKLFF. CDR3 bases: TGTGCCAGCTCAATCCCCCGGGTCGAGGGGGGCGAAAAACTGTTTTTT. The full variable domain, completed using reference TRBV18 and TRBJ1-4, is NAGVMQNPRHLVRRRGQEARLRCSPMKGHSHVYWYRQLPEEGLKFMVYLQKENIIDESGMPKERFSAEFPKEGPSILRIQQVVRGDSAAYFCASSIPRVEGGEKLFFGSGTQLSVL.

The V and J genes are TRBV18 and TRBJ2-1, with 9 bases fitting TRBD2. Germline V gene data show CDR1 as KGHSH and CDR2 as LQKENI. V shed 6 bases and J 0 bases; nucleotides not matched to a gene: 15. This CDR3 comprises 19 residues. The CDR3 protein is CASSALGSSGKFSYNEQFF. CDR3 sequence (DNA): TGTGCCAGCTCCGCCCTGGGGTCTAGCGGGAAATTCTCCTACAATGAGCAGTTCTTC.

This chain connects TRBV6-6 to TRBJ2-2; a weak D match, TRBD1 (6 bases). Trimming removed 5 bases from V and 3 bases from J, with 16 bases in between. The CDR3 runs 16 residues. Germline V gene lookup returns CDR1 MNHNY and CDR2 SVGAGI (reference sequence). CDR3 sequence reads: CASSGVVAGDTGELFF. CDR3 DNA: TGTGCCAGCAGTGGCGTGGTGGCAGGGGACACCGGGGAGCTGTTTTTT.

This chain links TRBV5-1 with TRBJ2-3; D not certain. There are 16 residues in the CDR3. V was trimmed by 0 bases and J by 0 bases, leaving 11 bases between them. Per the germline V gene, CDR1 is SGHRS and CDR2 is YFSETQ. The CDR3 DNA sequence: TGCGCCAGCAGCTTGGGATTTGGATCTAGCACAGATACGCAGTATTTT. It yields the protein CASSLGFGSSTDTQYF.

This sequence joins TRBV28 and TRBJ2-6; possibly TRBD1 for D (5 bases). CDR1 is MDHEN and CDR2 is SYDVKM in the germline V gene. Trimming cost V 6 bases and J 2 bases, with 23 bases left between them. The CDR3 covers 19 residues. CDR3 sequence (DNA): TGTGCCAGCAGGCAGAACTCGGGCCAAGGGGAAGCTGGGGCCAACGTCCTGACTTTC. Amino acid sequence: CASRQNSGQGEAGANVLTF.

In this sample, this clone turned up once. This chain links TRBV19 with TRBJ1-2; 9 positions match TRBD1. Unmatched junction bases numbered 10, after V lost 5 bases and J lost 0 bases. The CDR3 extends over 17 amino acids. CDR1 and CDR2 from the germline V gene are LNHDA and SQIVND (reference sequence). The CDR3 loop is CASSLLTGGPSNYGYTF. The CDR3 DNA reads as TGTGCCAGTAGTTTATTGACAGGGGGACCCTCTAACTATGGCTACACCTTC.

J is TRBJ1-5 and V is TRBV24-1, with no clear D. Per germline, CDR1 KGHDR and CDR2 SFDVKD. V dropped 7 bases and J dropped 4 bases, with 10 bases sitting between them. The CDR3 consists of 13 residues. The CDR3 loop is CATSRGRNQPQHF. DNA for the CDR3: TGTGCCACCAGCCGGGGTCGGAATCAGCCCCAGCATTTT.

A note on this clone: Germline is not matched at one junction end, which may reflect a read error. This chain links TRBV7-7 with TRBJ2-2; 10 bases agree with TRBD2. The germline gives CDR1 SSHAT, CDR2 FNYEAQ (reference sequence). The CDR3 is 16 residues long. For the CDR3, the DNA is TGTGCTAGCAGCGATAGCGGGAGGATGAACACCGGGGAGCTGTTTTTT. Residues: CASSDSGRMNTGELFF.

J is TRBJ1-1 and V is TRBV5-1; 7 nucleotides match TRBD1. Germline V CDR1 and CDR2: SGHRS, YFSETQ. Trimming at V came to 4 bases and at J to 9 bases, leaving 24 bases not matched to a gene. The CDR3 runs 18 residues. The CDR3 sequence: CASSKHTTGLKISSQAFF. DNA of the CDR3: TGCGCCAGCAGCAAGCATACGACAGGGTTAAAGATCAGCTCTCAAGCTTTCTTT.

The chain joins TRBV10-3 to TRBJ1-4, with 10 bases fitting TRBD1. The CDR3 consists of 16 residues. Germline trimming cut 3 bases from V and 3 bases from J; bases unmatched to any gene: 4. From germline, CDR1 is ENHRY and CDR2 SYGVKD. CDR3 sequence: CAISDGTGAPNEKLFF. The CDR3 DNA is TGTGCCATCAGTGATGGGACAGGGGCCCCTAATGAAAAACTGTTTTTT.

V is TRBV6-4 and J is TRBJ1-1; TRBD1 is a possible D gene (6 bases). CDR3 size: 15 residues. The germline gives CDR1 MRHNA, CDR2 SNTAGT. The V gene lost 5 bases and the J gene lost 2 bases, with 15 bases spanning the gap. In DNA form, the CDR3 reads TGTGCCAGCAGTTCCCGCAGGGGCATTAACACTGAAGCTTTCTTT. As protein: CASSSRRGINTEAFF.

The gene calls are TRBV7-2 and TRBJ2-1; D assignment may be TRBD1 or TRBD2 (7 bases each). CDR1 is SGHTA, CDR2 FQGNSA, per germline. V was trimmed by 7 bases and J by 4 bases, leaving 17 bases between them. The CDR3 runs to 15 residues. The CDR3 region is CASTLATGQYNEQFF. For the CDR3, the DNA is TGTGCCAGCACACTAGCGACGGGACAGTACAATGAGCAGTTCTTC.

The chain recombines TRBV28 with TRBJ1-4; 8 bases map to TRBD1. The CDR3 has 14 amino acids. Trimming removed 7 bases from V and 5 bases from J; junction bases left unmatched: 6. The germline V gene encodes CDR1 MDHEN and CDR2 SYDVKM. The DNA of the CDR3 is TGTGCCAGCACCCCAGGGGGCGGAAATGAAAAACTGTTTTTT. Encoded protein: CASTPGGGNEKLFF. The complete variable domain, with remaining parts taken from reference TRBV28 and TRBJ1-4, reads DVKVTQSSRYLVKRTGEKVFLECVQDMDHENMFWYRQDPGLGLRLIYFSYDVKMKEKGDIPEGYSVSREKKERFSLILESASTNQTSMYLCASTPGGGNEKLFFGSGTQLSVL.

The chain combines TRBV7-3 with TRBJ2-3, with TRBD2 matching over 7 bases. Per the germline V gene, CDR1 is SGHTA and CDR2 is FQGTGA. This CDR3 is built from 16 residues. Germline trimming cut 4 bases from V and 1 base from J; bases unmatched to any gene: 8. The CDR3 loop reads CASSSLRAGGTDTQYF. The CDR3 DNA follows: TGTGCCAGCAGCTCGCTTCGGGCGGGGGGCACAGATACGCAGTATTTT.